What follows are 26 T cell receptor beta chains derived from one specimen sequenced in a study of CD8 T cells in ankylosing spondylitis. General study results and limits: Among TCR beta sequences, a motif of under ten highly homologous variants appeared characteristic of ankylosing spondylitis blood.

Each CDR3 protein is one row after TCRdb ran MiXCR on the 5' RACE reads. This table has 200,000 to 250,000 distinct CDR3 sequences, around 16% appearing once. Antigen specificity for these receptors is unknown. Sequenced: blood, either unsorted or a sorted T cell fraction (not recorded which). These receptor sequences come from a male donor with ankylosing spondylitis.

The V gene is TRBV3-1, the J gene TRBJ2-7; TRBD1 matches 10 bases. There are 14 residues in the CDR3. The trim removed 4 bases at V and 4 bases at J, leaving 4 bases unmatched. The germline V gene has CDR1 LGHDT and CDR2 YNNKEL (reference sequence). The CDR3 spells CASSPDRGYYEQYF. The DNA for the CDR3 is TGTGCCAGCAGCCCGGACAGGGGGTATTACGAGCAGTACTTC.

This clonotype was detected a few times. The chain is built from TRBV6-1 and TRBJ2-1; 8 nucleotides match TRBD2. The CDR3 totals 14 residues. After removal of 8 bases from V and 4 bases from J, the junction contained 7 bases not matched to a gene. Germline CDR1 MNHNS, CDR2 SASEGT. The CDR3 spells CASSGGGTYNEQFF. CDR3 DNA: TGTGCCAGCTCGGGGGGGGGTACTTACAATGAGCAGTTCTTC.

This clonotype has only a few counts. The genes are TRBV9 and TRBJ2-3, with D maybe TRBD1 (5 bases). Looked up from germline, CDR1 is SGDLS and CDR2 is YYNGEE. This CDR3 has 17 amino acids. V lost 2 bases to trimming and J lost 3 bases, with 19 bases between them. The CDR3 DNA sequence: TGTGCCAGCAGCGTCGCAGGGCAGGGCTCCCGTACAGATACGCAGTATTTT. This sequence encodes CASSVAGQGSRTDTQYF. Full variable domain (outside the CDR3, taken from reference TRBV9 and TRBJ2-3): DSGVTQTPKHLITATGQRVTLRCSPRSGDLSVYWYQQSLDQGLQFLIQYYNGEERAKGNILERFSAQQFPDLHSELNLSSLELGDSALYFCASSVAGQGSRTDTQYFGPGTRLTVL.

Here the CDR3 reads CASSVYGLDEQYF. CDR3 sequence (DNA): TGTGCCAGCAGTGTTTACGGTCTCGACGAGCAGTACTTC. The V gene is TRBV6-1, the J gene TRBJ2-7; D gene unclear. Germline CDR1 reads MNHNS; CDR2 reads SASEGT. Trimming pared 4 bases from V and 5 bases from J, leaving 12 bases between. The CDR3 is made up of 13 amino acids.

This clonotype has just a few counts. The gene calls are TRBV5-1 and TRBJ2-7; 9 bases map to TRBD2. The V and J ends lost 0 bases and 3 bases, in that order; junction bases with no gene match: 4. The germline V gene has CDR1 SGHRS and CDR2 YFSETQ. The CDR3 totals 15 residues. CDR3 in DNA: TGCGCCAGCAGCTTGGCTAGCGGGGCCCTCTACGAGCAGTACTTC. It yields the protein CASSLASGALYEQYF. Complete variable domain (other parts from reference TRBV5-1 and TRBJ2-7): KAGVTQTPRYLIKTRGQQVTLSCSPISGHRSVSWYQQTPGQGLQFLFEYFSETQRNKGNFPGRFSGRQFSNSRSEMNVSTLELGDSALYLCASSLASGALYEQYFGPGTRLTVT.

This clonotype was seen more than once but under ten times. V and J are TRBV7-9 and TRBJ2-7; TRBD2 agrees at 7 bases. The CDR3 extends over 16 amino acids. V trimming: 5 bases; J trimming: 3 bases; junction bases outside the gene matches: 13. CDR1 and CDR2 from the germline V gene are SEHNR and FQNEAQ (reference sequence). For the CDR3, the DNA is TGTGCCAGCAGCCAAGCGGGACCTCTTAAATACTACGAGCAGTACTTC. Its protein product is CASSQAGPLKYYEQYF.

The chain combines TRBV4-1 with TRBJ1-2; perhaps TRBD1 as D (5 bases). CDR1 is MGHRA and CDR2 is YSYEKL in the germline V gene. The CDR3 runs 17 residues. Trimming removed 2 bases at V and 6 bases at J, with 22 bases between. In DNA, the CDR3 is TGCGCCAGCAGCCAAATCGGCCCGGGGGGAGGGGCGGATGGCTACACCTTC. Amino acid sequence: CASSQIGPGGGADGYTF.

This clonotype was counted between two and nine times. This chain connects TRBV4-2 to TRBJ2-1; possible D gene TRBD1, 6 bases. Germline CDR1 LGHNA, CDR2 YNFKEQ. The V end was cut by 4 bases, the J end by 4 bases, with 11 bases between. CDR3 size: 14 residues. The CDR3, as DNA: TGTGCCAGCAGCCCCACAGGGATGTACAATGAGCAGTTCTTC. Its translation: CASSPTGMYNEQFF.

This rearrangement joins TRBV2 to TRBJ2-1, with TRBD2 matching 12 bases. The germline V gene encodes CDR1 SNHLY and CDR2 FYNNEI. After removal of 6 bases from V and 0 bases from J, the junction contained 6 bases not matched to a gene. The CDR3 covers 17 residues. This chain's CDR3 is CASRAGLAGSSYNEQFF. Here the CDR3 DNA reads TGTGCCAGCAGGGCCGGACTAGCGGGGAGCTCCTACAATGAGCAGTTCTTC.

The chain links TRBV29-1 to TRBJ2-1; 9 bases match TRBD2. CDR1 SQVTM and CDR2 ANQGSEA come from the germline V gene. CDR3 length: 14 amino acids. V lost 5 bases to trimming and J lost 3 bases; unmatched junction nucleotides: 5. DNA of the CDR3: TGCAGCGTTTTTAGCGGGAGAGACTACAATGAGCAGTTCTTC. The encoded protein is CSVFSGRDYNEQFF.

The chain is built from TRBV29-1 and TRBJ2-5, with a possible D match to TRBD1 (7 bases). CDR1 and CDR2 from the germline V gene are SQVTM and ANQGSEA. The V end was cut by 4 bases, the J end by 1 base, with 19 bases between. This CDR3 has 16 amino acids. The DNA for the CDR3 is TGCAGCGTTGGGGAACAGGGGCTCGGGGGCCAAGAGACCCAGTACTTC. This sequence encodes CSVGEQGLGGQETQYF.

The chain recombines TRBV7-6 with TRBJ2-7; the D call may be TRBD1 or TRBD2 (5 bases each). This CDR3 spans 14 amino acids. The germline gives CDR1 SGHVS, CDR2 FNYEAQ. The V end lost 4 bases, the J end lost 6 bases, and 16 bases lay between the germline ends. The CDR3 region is CASSSMGDRGEQYF. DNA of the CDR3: TGTGCCAGCAGCTCAATGGGGGATCGGGGCGAGCAGTACTTC.

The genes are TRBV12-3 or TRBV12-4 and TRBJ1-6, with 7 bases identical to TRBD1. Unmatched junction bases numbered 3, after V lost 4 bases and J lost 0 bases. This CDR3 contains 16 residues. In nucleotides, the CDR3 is TGTGCCAGCAGTTACGGGACAGACTCCTATAATTCACCCCTCCACTTT. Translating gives CASSYGTDSYNSPLHF.

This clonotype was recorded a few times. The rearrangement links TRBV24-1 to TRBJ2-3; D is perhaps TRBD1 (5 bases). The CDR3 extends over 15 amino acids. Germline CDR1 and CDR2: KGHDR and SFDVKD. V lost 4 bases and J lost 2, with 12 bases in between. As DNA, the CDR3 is TGTGCCACCAGTGAGGGGCTCCGGGTCACAGATACGCAGTATTTT. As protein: CATSEGLRVTDTQYF.

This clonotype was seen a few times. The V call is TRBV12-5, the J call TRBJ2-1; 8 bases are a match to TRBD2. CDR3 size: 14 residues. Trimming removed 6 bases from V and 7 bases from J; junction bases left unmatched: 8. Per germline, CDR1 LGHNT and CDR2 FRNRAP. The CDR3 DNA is TGTGCTAGTGGATTCGGACTAGCAATTAATGAGCAGTTCTTC. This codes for CASGFGLAINEQFF.

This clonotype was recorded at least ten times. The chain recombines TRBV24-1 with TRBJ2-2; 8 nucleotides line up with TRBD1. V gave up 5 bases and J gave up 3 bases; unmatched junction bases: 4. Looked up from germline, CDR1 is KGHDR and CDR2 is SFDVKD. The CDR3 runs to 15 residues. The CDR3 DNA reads TGTGCCACCAGTGCGGGACAGGACTACACCGGGGAGCTGTTTTTT. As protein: CATSAGQDYTGELFF.

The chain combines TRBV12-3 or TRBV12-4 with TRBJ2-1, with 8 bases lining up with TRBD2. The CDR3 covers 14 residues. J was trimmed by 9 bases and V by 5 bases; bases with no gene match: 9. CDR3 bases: TGTGCCAGCAGTCCTCTAGCGGGTGGAGGTGAGCAGTTCTTC. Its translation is CASSPLAGGGEQFF.

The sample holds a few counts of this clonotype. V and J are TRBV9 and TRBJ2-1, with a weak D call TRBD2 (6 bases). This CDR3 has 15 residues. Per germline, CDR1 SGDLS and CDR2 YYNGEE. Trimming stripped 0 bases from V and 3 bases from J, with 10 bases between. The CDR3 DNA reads TGTGCCAGCAGCGTAGAGTGGGGGGTCTACAATGAGCAGTTCTTC. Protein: CASSVEWGVYNEQFF.

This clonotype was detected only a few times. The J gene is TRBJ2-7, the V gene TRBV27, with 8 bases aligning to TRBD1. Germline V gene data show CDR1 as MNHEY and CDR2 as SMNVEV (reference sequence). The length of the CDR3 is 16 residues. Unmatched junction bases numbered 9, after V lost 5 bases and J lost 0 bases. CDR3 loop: CASSPTPGGASYEQYF. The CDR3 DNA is TGTGCCAGCAGTCCAACCCCAGGGGGCGCCTCCTACGAGCAGTACTTC.

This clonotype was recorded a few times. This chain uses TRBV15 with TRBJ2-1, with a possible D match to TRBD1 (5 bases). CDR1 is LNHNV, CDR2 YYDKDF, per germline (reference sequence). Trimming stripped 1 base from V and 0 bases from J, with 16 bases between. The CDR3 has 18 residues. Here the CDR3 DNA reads TGTGCCACCAGCAGAGGTCCTGCCAGGGTCTACTCCTACAATGAGCAGTTCTTC. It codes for CATSRGPARVYSYNEQFF.

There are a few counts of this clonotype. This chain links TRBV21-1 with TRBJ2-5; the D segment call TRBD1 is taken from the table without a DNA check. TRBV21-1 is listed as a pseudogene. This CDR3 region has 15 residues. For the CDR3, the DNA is TGTGCCAACCCGAGACAGGGCCAGCACCAAGAGACCCAGTACTTC. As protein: CANPRQGQHQETQYF.

The CDR3 sequence is CATSDGTSGRILVNEQFF. The CDR3 DNA is TGTGCCACCAGTGACGGGACTAGCGGGAGGATATTGGTCAATGAGCAGTTCTTC. The genes are TRBV24-1 and TRBJ2-1; 15 bases are shared with TRBD2. The germline CDR1 and CDR2 sequences are KGHDR and SFDVKD. V gave up 4 bases and J gave up 6 bases; unmatched junction bases: 9. The length of the CDR3 is 18 residues.

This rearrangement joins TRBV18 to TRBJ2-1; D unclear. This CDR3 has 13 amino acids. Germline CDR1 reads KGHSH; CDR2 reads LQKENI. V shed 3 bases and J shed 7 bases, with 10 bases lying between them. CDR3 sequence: CASSPGPWNEQFF. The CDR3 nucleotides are TGTGCCAGCTCACCCGGCCCTTGGAATGAGCAGTTCTTC.

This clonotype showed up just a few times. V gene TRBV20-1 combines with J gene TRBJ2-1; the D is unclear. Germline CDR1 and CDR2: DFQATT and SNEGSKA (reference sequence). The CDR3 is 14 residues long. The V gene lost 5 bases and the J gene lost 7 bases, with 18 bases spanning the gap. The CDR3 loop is CSALLEWAANEQFF. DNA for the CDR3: TGCAGTGCTCTCCTTGAGTGGGCCGCGAATGAGCAGTTCTTC.

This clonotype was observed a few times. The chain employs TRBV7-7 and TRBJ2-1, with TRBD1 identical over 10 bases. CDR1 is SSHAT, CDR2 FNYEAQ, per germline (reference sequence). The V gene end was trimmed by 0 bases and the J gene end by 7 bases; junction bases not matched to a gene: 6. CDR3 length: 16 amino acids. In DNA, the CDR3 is TGTGCCAGCAGCTTAGCAGTTGACAGGGGGCGAAATGAGCAGTTCTTC. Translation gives CASSLAVDRGRNEQFF.

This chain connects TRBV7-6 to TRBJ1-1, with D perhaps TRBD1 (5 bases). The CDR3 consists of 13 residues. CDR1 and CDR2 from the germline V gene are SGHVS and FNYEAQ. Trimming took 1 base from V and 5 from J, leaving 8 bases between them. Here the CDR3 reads CASSLEEGTEAFF. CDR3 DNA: TGTGCCAGCAGCTTAGAAGAGGGGACTGAAGCTTTCTTT.